The 23 T cell receptor beta chains below all came from one sample that was sequenced in a study of shared clonotypes between healthy human individuals. The data were produced by immunoSEQ multiplex PCR, yet TCRdb's version contains in-frame clones alone and is incomplete. The sample shows some 500,000 clones, approximately 79% of them seen only once. Sequenced sample: PBMCs. Receptors were obtained from a woman aged 40 to 55 in good health. Some clones in this sample may be carry-over from other donors' samples.

This clone was seen many times. Other DNA variants within this sample encode the same CDR3. The gene calls are TRBV28 and TRBJ1-2, with D perhaps matching TRBD1 (5 bases). The CDR3 runs to 15 residues. Trimming removed 8 bases at V and 8 bases at J, with 24 bases between. Per germline, CDR1 MDHEN and CDR2 SYDVKM. CDR3 nucleotides: TGTGCCAGCCTCGATTTCCCCGGGACGAGAAAAGGCTACACCTTC. Translated, it gives CASLDFPGTRKGYTF.

The chain carries TRBV19 and TRBJ2-7; 8 bases match TRBD2. With 6 bases clipped from V and 9 bases from J, the junction kept 4 bases outside the gene matches. Germline CDR1 and CDR2: LNHDA and SQIVND (reference sequence). This CDR3 contains 11 residues. The CDR3 DNA reads as TGTGCCAGTAGAGCGGGAGACGGGCAGTACTTC. Its protein product is CASRAGDGQYF.

The chain has TRBV2 and TRBJ1-1, with 12 bases matching TRBD1. After removal of 2 bases from V and 5 bases from J, the junction contained 9 bases not matched to a gene. Germline V CDR1 and CDR2: SNHLY, FYNNEI. This CDR3 comprises 17 residues. In DNA, the CDR3 is TGTGCCAGCAGTGAACCCGGGACAGGGGGCGCGTGGACTGAAGCTTTCTTT. This sequence encodes CASSEPGTGGAWTEAFF.

The J gene is TRBJ1-5, the V gene TRBV27; 9 bases fit TRBD1. V was pared by 5 bases and J by 5 bases, with 7 bases of the junction left unmatched. CDR3 size: 15 residues. Germline V lookup: CDR1 MNHEY, CDR2 SMNVEV (reference sequence). For the CDR3, the DNA is TGTGCCAGCAGTCCGAGGACAGGGGACGATCAGCCCCAGCATTTT. Translating gives CASSPRTGDDQPQHF.

V usage is TRBV28 and J usage is TRBJ2-2; tentatively, D is TRBD2 (5 bases). Germline loops: CDR1 MDHEN, CDR2 SYDVKM. CDR3 length: 18 residues. V was shortened by 4 bases and J by 0 bases, with 18 bases between the two germline ends. CDR3: CASSYGVGRFPNTGELFF. In nucleotides, the CDR3 is TGTGCCAGCAGTTACGGCGTGGGGAGATTCCCGAACACCGGGGAGCTGTTTTTT.

This sequence joins TRBV7-8 and TRBJ2-5; no reliable D call. V was trimmed by 4 bases and J by 5 bases, leaving 11 bases between them. The CDR3 has 13 residues. CDR1 SGHVS and CDR2 FQNEAQ come from the germline V gene. The CDR3 is CASSSSPRETQYF. The CDR3 DNA sequence: TGTGCCAGCAGCTCAAGTCCCCGGGAGACCCAGTACTTC.

In the case of this clone: An end of the junction differs from the germline gene, which may be a read error. The V gene is TRBV5-1, the J gene TRBJ2-5; 7 bases agree with TRBD2. The CDR3 runs to 15 residues. CDR1 SGHRS and CDR2 YFSETQ come from the germline V gene. CDR3 DNA sequence: TGCGCCGGCAGCCCCCCGGGGGGTAGACGAGAGGCCCAGTACTTC. Translating gives CAGSPPGGRREAQYF.

The chain recombines TRBV5-1 with TRBJ2-2, with D possibly matching TRBD1 (7 bases). From germline, CDR1 is SGHRS and CDR2 YFSETQ. The CDR3 has 16 amino acids. V lost 0 bases and J lost 4, with 13 bases in between. CDR3 DNA sequence: TGCGCCAGCAGCTTGGCGGGGACAGCGGGCACCGGGGAGCTGTTTTTT. Translation gives CASSLAGTAGTGELFF.

The chain links TRBV11-3 to TRBJ2-2, with D uncertain. The CDR3 has 15 amino acids. Trimming took off 0 bases at V and 6 bases at J, with 11 bases between the two ends. Germline loops: CDR1 SGHNT, CDR2 YENEEA. Written as DNA, the CDR3 is TGTGCCAGCAGCTTAGACGGAATCGGTTCCGGGGAGCTGTTTTTT. It is translated as CASSLDGIGSGELFF.

The genes are TRBV28 and TRBJ1-5; no clear D. V lost 6 bases to trimming and J lost 6 bases, with 9 bases between them. Germline values: CDR1 MDHEN, CDR2 SYDVKM. The CDR3 is made up of 12 amino acids. CDR3 bases: TGTGCCAGCAGCTTCCGGCGTCAGCCCCAGCATTTT. Translation gives CASSFRRQPQHF.

The gene calls are TRBV18 and TRBJ1-2; D is undetermined. The CDR3 runs to 13 residues. The germline V and J ends were trimmed by 1 base and 4 bases, with 7 bases remaining between them. CDR1 is KGHSH, CDR2 LQKENI, per germline. This chain's CDR3 is CASSPLPTYGYTF. DNA of the CDR3: TGTGCCAGCTCACCACTTCCAACCTATGGCTACACCTTC.

This clone was observed a handful of times. Additional DNA sequences in this sample encode the identical CDR3. V usage is TRBV7-2 and J usage is TRBJ1-1; D might be TRBD1 (6 bases). The CDR3 is 14 amino acids. Germline CDR1 reads SGHTA; CDR2 reads FQGNSA. Trimming removed 3 bases at V and 0 bases at J, with 8 bases between. The CDR3 is CASSFTGMNTEAFF. Written as DNA, the CDR3 is TGTGCCAGCAGCTTTACAGGGATGAACACTGAAGCTTTCTTT.

The chain joins TRBV6-1 to TRBJ2-1; the match to TRBD2 covers 11 bases. CDR3 length: 14 amino acids. Germline CDR1 MNHNS, CDR2 SASEGT. The trim removed 4 bases at V and 8 bases at J, leaving 4 bases unmatched. In DNA form, the CDR3 reads TGTGCCAGCAGTGTAGCGGGAGGGGTTGATGAGCAGTTCTTC. Its translation is CASSVAGGVDEQFF.

The chain employs TRBV5-1 and TRBJ2-5; D possibly corresponds to TRBD1 (6 bases). V was clipped by 3 bases and J by 2 bases, with 14 bases between them. The germline V gene has CDR1 SGHRS and CDR2 YFSETQ. The CDR3 totals 15 residues. The CDR3 reads CASSSTGIEQETQYF. The CDR3 DNA is TGCGCCAGCAGCTCCACAGGGATTGAACAAGAGACCCAGTACTTC. The whole variable domain, remainder taken from reference TRBV5-1 and TRBJ2-5, is KAGVTQTPRYLIKTRGQQVTLSCSPISGHRSVSWYQQTPGQGLQFLFEYFSETQRNKGNFPGRFSGRQFSNSRSEMNVSTLELGDSALYLCASSSTGIEQETQYFGPGTRLLVL.

This rearrangement joins TRBV30 to TRBJ1-4, with TRBD1 matching over 10 bases. This CDR3 has 13 amino acids. V gave up 5 bases and J gave up 8 bases; unmatched junction bases: 5. Looked up from germline, CDR1 is GTSNPN and CDR2 is SVGIG (reference sequence). CDR3 residues: CAWGDRGREKLFF. CDR3 bases: TGTGCCTGGGGGGACAGGGGCAGGGAAAAACTGTTTTTT.

This chain joins TRBV20-1 and TRBJ2-7; maybe TRBD2 (5 bases). V lost 7 bases to trimming and J lost 4 bases, with 11 bases between them. Germline V lookup: CDR1 DFQATT, CDR2 SNEGSKA (reference sequence). The CDR3 consists of 11 residues. CDR3: CSVPSWYEQYF. The CDR3 coding sequence is TGCAGTGTGCCTAGCTGGTACGAGCAGTACTTC.

This sequence joins TRBV5-1 and TRBJ1-5, with D perhaps matching TRBD1 (5 bases). Germline V gives CDR1 SGHRS, CDR2 YFSETQ. Trimming cost V 0 bases and J 0 bases, with 7 bases left between them. The CDR3 has 15 residues. CDR3 protein: CASSLEGPSNQPQHF. The CDR3 bases are TGCGCCAGCAGCTTGGAGGGGCCTAGCAATCAGCCCCAGCATTTT.

The chain employs TRBV2 and TRBJ1-4; unclear D gene. CDR3 size: 14 residues. Trimming cost V 6 bases and J 7 bases, with 15 bases left between them. CDR1 SNHLY and CDR2 FYNNEI come from the germline V gene. In DNA form, the CDR3 reads TGTGCCAGCAGGGGGAGGGATCTGGGTGAAAAACTGTTTTTT. This encodes CASRGRDLGEKLFF. Supplemented by reference TRBV2 and TRBJ1-4, the full variable domain reads EPEVTQTPSHQVTQMGQEVILRCVPISNHLYFYWYRQILGQKVEFLVSFYNNEISEKSEIFDDQFSVERPDGSNFTLKIRSTKLEDSAMYFCASRGRDLGEKLFFGSGTQLSVL.

In DNA form, the CDR3 reads TGTGCCACCACCGATGGGGTTTCCTATGGCTACACCTTC. Its protein is CATTDGVSYGYTF. V gene TRBV15 combines with J gene TRBJ1-2; D uncertain. Trimming pared 7 bases from V and 4 bases from J, leaving 13 bases between. Germline CDR1 and CDR2: LNHNV and YYDKDF (reference sequence). The CDR3 sequence is 13 residues long.

This clone was detected only a few times. The rearrangement links TRBV5-1 to TRBJ2-1; TRBD2 matches at 10 bases. V shed 3 bases, J shed 7 bases, and the junction held 7 bases outside the gene matches. CDR1 and CDR2 (germline): SGHRS, YFSETQ. This CDR3 spans 15 amino acids. The CDR3 nucleotides read TGCGCCAGCAGCTATACTAGCGGGATGGTGAATGAGCAGTTCTTC. This translates into CASSYTSGMVNEQFF.

This chain links TRBV7-2 with TRBJ2-3; TRBD2 matches at 15 bases. Trimming removed 5 bases from V and 5 bases from J; junction bases left unmatched: 2. CDR1 SGHTA and CDR2 FQGNSA come from the germline V gene. The CDR3 covers 15 residues. CDR3 residues: CASSQGLAGGDTQYF. CDR3 in DNA: TGTGCCAGCAGCCAGGGACTAGCGGGAGGAGATACGCAGTATTTT.

This sequence joins TRBV25-1 and TRBJ1-2; tentative D call: TRBD1 (5 bases). Germline V lookup: CDR1 MGHDK, CDR2 SYGVNS. The CDR3 has 14 residues. V dropped 1 base and J dropped 6 bases, with 12 bases sitting between them. Here the CDR3 reads CASSEFQGSDGYTF. In DNA form, the CDR3 reads TGTGCCAGCAGTGAATTTCAGGGATCTGATGGCTACACCTTC.

On this clone itself: Other nucleotide sequences from this sample produce the same CDR3. This sequence joins TRBV18 and TRBJ2-1, with 7 bases fitting TRBD2. Per germline, CDR1 KGHSH and CDR2 LQKENI. The CDR3 is 14 amino acids. Losses at the gene ends were 2 bases for V and 5 bases for J; bases not matched to a gene: 3. The CDR3 DNA sequence: TGTGCCAGCTCACCAGGGCTAGCGGACAATGAGCAGTTCTTC. Translating it yields CASSPGLADNEQFF.